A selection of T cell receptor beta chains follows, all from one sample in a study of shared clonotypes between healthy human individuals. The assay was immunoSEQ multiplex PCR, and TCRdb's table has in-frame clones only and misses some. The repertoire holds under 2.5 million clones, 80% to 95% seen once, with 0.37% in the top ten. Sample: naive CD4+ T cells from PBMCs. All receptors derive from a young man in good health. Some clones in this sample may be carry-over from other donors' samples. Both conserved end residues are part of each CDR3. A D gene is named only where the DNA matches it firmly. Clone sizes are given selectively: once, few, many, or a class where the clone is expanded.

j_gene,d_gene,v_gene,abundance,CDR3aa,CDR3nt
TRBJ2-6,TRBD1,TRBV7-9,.,CASSQGDRPSSGANVLTF,TGTGCCAGCAGCCAAGGGGACAGACCCAGCTCTGGGGCCAACGTCCTGACTTTC
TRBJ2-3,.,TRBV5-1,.,CASSLVVDPRTDTQYF,TGCGCCAGCAGCTTGGTGGTTGACCCAAGGACAGATACGCAGTATTTT
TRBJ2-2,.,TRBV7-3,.,CASSSSGQGSTGELFF,TGTGCCAGCAGCTCCTCGGGGCAGGGGAGCACCGGGGAGCTGTTTTTT
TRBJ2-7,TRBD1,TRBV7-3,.,CASSPTGQGFHEQYF,TGTGCCAGCAGCCCAACCGGACAGGGGTTTCACGAGCAGTACTTC
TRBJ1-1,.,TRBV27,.,CASSYGQTNTEAFF,TGTGCCAGCAGTTACGGCCAGACGAACACTGAAGCTTTCTTT
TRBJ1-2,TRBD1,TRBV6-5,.,CASSHRGPAYGYTF,TGTGCCAGCAGTCACAGGGGACCGGCCTATGGCTACACCTTC
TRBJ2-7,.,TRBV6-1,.,CASSYRAKQYF,TGTGCCAGCAGTTATAGGGCAAAGCAGTACTTC
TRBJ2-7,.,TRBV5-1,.,CASSLAGTSMWGEQYF,TGCGCCAGCAGCTTGGCCGGGACCTCGATGTGGGGCGAGCAGTACTTC
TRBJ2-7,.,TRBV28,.,CASGEDSYEQYF,TGTGCCAGCGGTGAGGATAGCTACGAGCAGTACTTC
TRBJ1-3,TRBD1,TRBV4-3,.,CASSQEPGGAGNTIYF,TGCGCCAGCAGCCAAGAACCAGGGGGCGCGGGAAACACCATATATTTT
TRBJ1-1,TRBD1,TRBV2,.,CASRTGAPKNTEAFF,TGTGCCAGCCGTACAGGGGCCCCAAAGAACACTGAAGCTTTCTTT
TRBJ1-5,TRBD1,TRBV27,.,CASSPRGGLSNQPQHF,TGTGCCAGCAGTCCCAGGGGGGGTCTAAGCAATCAGCCCCAGCATTTT
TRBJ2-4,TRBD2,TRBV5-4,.,CASSPGTSGQKAKNIQYF,TGTGCCAGCAGCCCGGGGACTAGCGGCCAAAAAGCCAAAAACATTCAGTACTTC
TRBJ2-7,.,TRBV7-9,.,CASSLVGQPNYEQYF,TGTGCCAGCAGCTTAGTCGGTCAGCCAAACTACGAGCAGTACTTC
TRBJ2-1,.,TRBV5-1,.,CASGLASLSYNEQFF,TGCGCCAGCGGCTTAGCGAGCCTCTCCTACAATGAGCAGTTCTTC
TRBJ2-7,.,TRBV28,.,CASSLQYEQYF,TGTGCCAGCAGCCTACAGTACGAGCAGTACTTC
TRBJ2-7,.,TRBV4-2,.,CASSQGRRSSYEQYF,TGTGCCAGCAGCCAAGGAAGACGGTCCTCCTACGAGCAGTACTTC
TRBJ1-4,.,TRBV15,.,CATSSFRGVTEKLFF,TGTGCCACCAGCAGCTTCAGAGGGGTGACTGAAAAACTGTTTTTT
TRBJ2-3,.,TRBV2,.,CASSELQRADTQYF,TGTGCCAGCAGTGAACTCCAGAGGGCAGATACGCAGTATTTT
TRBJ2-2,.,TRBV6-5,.,CASSYTLGTGELFF,TGTGCCAGCAGTTACACCCTGGGCACCGGGGAGCTGTTTTTT
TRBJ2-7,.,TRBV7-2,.,CASSLGSLQSYEQYF,TGTGCCAGCAGCTTAGGTTCCCTCCAGAGCTACGAGCAGTACTTC
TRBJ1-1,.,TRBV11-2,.,CASSFQQGTEAFF,TGTGCCAGCAGCTTCCAACAGGGCACTGAAGCTTTCTTT
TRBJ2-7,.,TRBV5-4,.,CASSSGGARSYEQYF,TGTGCCAGCAGCTCTGGGGGGGCGCGCTCCTACGAGCAGTACTTC
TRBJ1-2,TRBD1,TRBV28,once,CASSQPGQGHYGYTF,TGTGCCAGCAGCCAACCGGGACAGGGGCACTATGGCTACACCTTC
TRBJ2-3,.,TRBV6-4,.,CASSSRLTDTQYF,TGTGCCAGCAGCAGCCGTTTGACAGATACGCAGTATTTT
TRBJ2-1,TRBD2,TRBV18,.,CASSPNSGRVGEQFF,TGTGCCAGCTCACCAAATAGCGGGAGGGTCGGTGAGCAGTTCTTC
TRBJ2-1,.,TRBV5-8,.,CASSLVRAYNEQFF,TGTGCCAGCAGCTTGGTCCGGGCCTACAATGAGCAGTTCTTC